This T cell receptor beta chain was recorded in a study of blood T cell repertoires in COVID-19. Profiled with immunoSEQ multiplex PCR; TCRdb holds only in-frame clones, not every one. The sample yields tens of thousands of clones, about 83% seen once. The sequenced sample was peripheral blood. This TCR came from a human donor with active COVID-19. The donor label of this sample is uncertain.

CDR3 sequence reads: CASSQDPGQGTEAFF. The CDR3 DNA follows: TGCGCCAGCAGCCAAGACCCGGGCCAGGGCACTGAAGCTTTCTTT. The chain combines TRBV4-3 with TRBJ1-1; weak D call: TRBD1 (5 bases). Per germline, CDR1 LGHNA and CDR2 YSLEER. The CDR3 extends over 15 amino acids. The V gene lost 0 bases and the J gene lost 4 bases, with 12 bases spanning the gap.